This is a list of T cell receptor beta chains from one sample in a study of T-cell reconstitution after alpha-beta-depleted transplantation in children. Using its own MiXCR run on the PCR reads, TCRdb lists one record per CDR3 protein. The sample has fewer than 150,000 distinct CDR3 sequences; roughly 9% are singletons. This sample comprised PBMCs, mostly from graft donor cells, obtained 180 days after TCRalphabeta/CD19-depleted stem cell transplant. The receptors shown here come from a girl under three years old who had a stem cell transplant for combined immunodeficiency, so the T cells may come from the graft donor. The CDR3 runs from the conserved cysteine through the conserved F or W. Each record gives: J gene, CDR3 length, clone size, V gene, D gene, CDR3 DNA, CDR3 protein. The D gene is left open where the match is weak. Rows may omit the clone size; those that give it use once, few, many or a size class.

TRBJ2-4 16 . TRBV18 TRBD1 TGTGCCAGCTCACCGCTACAGGGGGCGCGGCAAAACATTCAGTACTTC CASSPLQGARQNIQYF
TRBJ2-5 16 . TRBV11-2 . TGTGCCAGCAGCGCTCTACCCCTGGGACTGCAAGAGACCCAGTACTTC CASSALPLGLQETQYF
TRBJ2-2 15 . TRBV12-3/TRBV12-4 TRBD2 TGTGCCAGCAGTTTGGCGGGGGGGCTGACCGGGGAGCTGTTTTTT CASSLAGGLTGELFF
TRBJ2-5 14 few TRBV7-9 TRBD2 TGTGCCAGCAGCGGTGGGACTAGTAAAGAGACCCAGTACTTC CASSGGTSKETQYF
TRBJ2-7 14 few TRBV11-2 TRBD2 TGTGCCAGCAGCTTCCATCGGGGGGGATACGAGCAGTACTTC CASSFHRGGYEQYF
TRBJ1-4 15 few TRBV5-6 . TGTGCCAGCAGCTCGTCGGGGGGCCTAAATGAAAAACTGTTTTTT CASSSSGGLNEKLFF
TRBJ1-4 14 few TRBV20-1 . TGCAGTGCTAGACTAGATACCACTAATGAAAAACTGTTTTTT CSARLDTTNEKLFF
TRBJ2-2 14 few TRBV20-1 TRBD1 TGCAGTGCTGATACAGGGGTGGACACCGGGGAGCTGTTTTTT CSADTGVDTGELFF
TRBJ1-5 16 . TRBV15 . TGTGCCACCAGCAGGAAGAGGCAGCCCCTCAATCAGCCCCAGCATTTT CATSRKRQPLNQPQHF
TRBJ2-2 15 few TRBV5-1 . TGCGCCAGCAGCTTGGGGGTCACCTTCACCGGGGAGCTGTTTTTT CASSLGVTFTGELFF
TRBJ2-5 15 . TRBV7-2 TRBD1 TGTGCCAGCAGCTCCAGGGGGCGTTTAGGAGAGACCCAGTACTTC CASSSRGRLGETQYF
TRBJ1-2 14 few TRBV27 . TGTGCCAGCAGTTTATCGAAGACAGACTATGGCTACACCTTC CASSLSKTDYGYTF
TRBJ2-7 14 . TRBV7-2 . TGTGCCAGCAGCCTGAGGACGGGGAACTACGAGCAGTACTTC CASSLRTGNYEQYF
TRBJ2-2 15 . TRBV21-1 . TGTGCCAGCAGCAAAACGGGGGGGGACACCGGGGAGCTGTTTTTT CASSKTGGDTGELFF
TRBJ2-5 14 . TRBV5-1 . TGCGCCAGCAGCTTGATCCAAACGGGGGAGACCCAGTACTTC CASSLIQTGETQYF
TRBJ1-5 13 few TRBV11-2 . TGTGCCAGCAGCTTAGCGGACAATCAGCCCCAGCATTTT CASSLADNQPQHF
TRBJ2-2 15 . TRBV4-2 TRBD2 TGTGCCAGCAGCCCCGGGGTAGCGGGAGCCGGGGAGCTGTTTTTT CASSPGVAGAGELFF
TRBJ2-2 16 . TRBV2 . TGTGCCAGCAGTCCCGGACTAATTGTGTACACCGGGGAGCTGTTTTTT CASSPGLIVYTGELFF
TRBJ2-7 15 few TRBV5-1 TRBD1 TGCGCCAGCAGCTTGGCGGGACAGGGAAACTACGAGCAGTACTTC CASSLAGQGNYEQYF
TRBJ2-5 14 many TRBV4-3 . TGCGCCAGCAGCCCTTGGCAAGGGATGGAGACCCAGTACTTC CASSPWQGMETQYF
TRBJ2-1 13 many TRBV29-1 TRBD1 TGCAGCGTTGAGGAGACAGGGCACAATGAGCAGTTCTTC CSVEETGHNEQFF
TRBJ2-5 15 few TRBV20-1 TRBD2 TGCAGTGCTGACAAACTAGCGCGGGTGGAGGAGACCCAGTACTTC CSADKLARVEETQYF
TRBJ1-5 15 . TRBV12-3/TRBV12-4 . TGTGCCAGCAGTTCGCCGGGACACCTGAATCAGCCCCAGCATTTT CASSSPGHLNQPQHF
TRBJ2-7 13 . TRBV20-1 . TGCAGTGCCATCACGGGAGTCTCCTACGAGCAGTACTTC CSAITGVSYEQYF
TRBJ2-7 15 few TRBV12-3/TRBV12-4 . TGTGCCAGCAGTTTAAGTTACGGCAGGACCTACGAGCAGTACTTC CASSLSYGRTYEQYF
TRBJ1-2 13 . TRBV6-1 . TGTGCCAGTTGGGCAGCTACCAACTATGGCTACACCTTC CASWAATNYGYTF
TRBJ2-1 18 few TRBV11-1 TRBD1 TGTGCCAGCAGACGCGTAGGGGGCGAAAGGAGCTCCTACAATGAGCAGTTCTTC CASRRVGGERSSYNEQFF
TRBJ1-1 14 many TRBV27 . TGTGCCAGCAGTTCGTGGGGGGGACGGACTGAAGCTTTCTTT CASSSWGGRTEAFF
TRBJ1-1 16 many TRBV15 TRBD1 TGTGCCACCAGCCTTCGGACAGGGAAGGTTGCCACTGAAGCTTTCTTT CATSLRTGKVATEAFF
TRBJ1-3 12 few TRBV20-1 . TGCAGTGTTCAGGGTCCTGGAAACACCATATATTTT CSVQGPGNTIYF
TRBJ2-3 11 few TRBV12-3/TRBV12-4 . TGTGCCAGCAGTTTAATAGATACGCAGTATTTT CASSLIDTQYF
TRBJ2-7 15 many TRBV9 . TGTGCCAGCAGCGTAGGAGCGGGTACTTCCTACGAGCAGTACTTC CASSVGAGTSYEQYF
TRBJ2-1 19 . TRBV6-5 . TGTGCCAGCAGTTCCCTTCCCGGCTTGCTCCTCAGCTCCTACAATGAGCAGTTCTTC CASSSLPGLLLSSYNEQFF
TRBJ2-1 16 . TRBV18 . TGTGCCAGCTCACTCGAACTAGCAGGGGTTGGGAATGAGCAGTTCTTC CASSLELAGVGNEQFF
TRBJ2-5 16 many TRBV20-1 TRBD1 TGCAGTGCTGACAGGGGGCAGTTTGGAGGACAAGAGACCCAGTACTTC CSADRGQFGGQETQYF
TRBJ1-2 11 few TRBV20-1 . TGCAGTGGAGGGGACGGGTATGGCTACACCTTC CSGGDGYGYTF
TRBJ2-1 14 . TRBV10-3 TRBD2 TGTGCCATCAGACTAGCGGGCCGATACAATGAGCAGTTCTTC CAIRLAGRYNEQFF
TRBJ2-1 13 . TRBV27 . TGTGCCAGCAGTACCGCGGTCTACAATGAGCAGTTCTTC CASSTAVYNEQFF
TRBJ1-6 15 few TRBV5-6 . TGTGCCAGCAGCTTCCAGAGCTCCTATAATTCACCCCTCCACTTT CASSFQSSYNSPLHF
TRBJ1-5 15 few TRBV20-1 TRBD1 TGCAGTGCTAGAGGCCCAGGGGGAAACAATCAGCCCCAGCATTTT CSARGPGGNNQPQHF
TRBJ1-6 11 few TRBV7-2 . TGTGCCAGCAGCCCAGGGGTTTACCTCCACTTT CASSPGVYLHF
TRBJ2-5 13 . TRBV20-1 TRBD2 TGCAGTGCTGGACTAGCGGGAGGGGAGACCCAGTACTTC CSAGLAGGETQYF
TRBJ1-6 17 few TRBV6-5 . TGTGCCAGCAGTTACCGGGGAAGGGGAGGATATAATTCACCCCTCCACTTT CASSYRGRGGYNSPLHF
TRBJ1-2 13 . TRBV9 TRBD1 TGTGCCAGCAGCGTAGCAGACAGGGATGGCTACACCTTC CASSVADRDGYTF